This T cell receptor beta chain was identified during a study of shared clonotypes between healthy human individuals. Overall study context: Each donor had three CD4 naive, three CD4 memory, two CD8 naive and one CD8 memory plate.

Deep-level running was used for the assay. Evenly divided among several immunoSEQ plates was the genomic DNA of each subset. It was 200 to 250 ng DNA, 28,000 or so T cell genomes, that sorted-subset replicate PCRs used. The repertoire was sequenced with immunoSEQ multiplex PCR; TCRdb's copy has only in-frame clones and lacks some. This sample has about 1,900,000 clones, with less than 95% found just once. Positive CCR7 selection of CD45RO-negative cells yielded the naive CD8 cells, and terminally differentiated effector memory CD45RA+ cells were excluded. Sequencing was performed on naive CD8+ T cells sorted from blood. The sequence was obtained from a man aged 18 to 29 in good health.

CDR3 sequence reads: CASSLGTGHYEQYF. CDR3 DNA sequence: TGTGCCAGCAGCTTGGGGACAGGGCATTACGAGCAGTACTTC. The chain links TRBV5-4 to TRBJ2-7; TRBD1 matches 8 bases. This CDR3 comprises 14 residues. J gave up 4 bases and V 0 bases, and 3 bases lay outside the gene matches. From germline, CDR1 is SGHNT and CDR2 YYREEE (reference sequence).